This TCR beta chain was recovered during a study of metastatic and nonmetastatic thyroid tumors. Study background: Thyroid patients, malignant and benign, had repertoires compared across blood and tumor or nodule tissue. General study points: Across blood and tumor, TCR beta diversity in malignant thyroid tumors was reportedly significantly higher than in benign nodules.

Authors' data handling: Across clinicopathological groups, CDR3 differences served as the basis for building a distant-metastasis classifier for papillary thyroid cancer. With MiXCR, TCRdb reprocessed the PCR reads. Here the V and J calls rest on TCRdb's processing, not on the authors' analysis. The data hold around 45,000 clones, with under 4% observed a single time. The V end lost 3 bases, the J end lost 1 base, and 4 bases lay between the germline ends. Germline V gene lookup returns CDR1 MDHEN and CDR2 SYDVKM. This CDR3 has 14 amino acids. With respect to this clone: Its antigen is not identified.

Patients had received no treatment of any kind before thyroid surgery. The sequence was obtained from a female donor with papillary thyroid cancer or a benign thyroid nodule (not recorded which). Some clones in this sample may be carry-over from other donors' samples. The material sequenced was blood. The chain recombines TRBV28 with TRBJ2-6; unclear D gene. This CDR3 is CASSFHSGANVLTF. DNA of the CDR3: TGTGCCAGCAGTTTCCATTCTGGGGCCAACGTCCTGACTTTC. The full variable domain, its missing parts supplied by reference TRBV28 and TRBJ2-6, is DVKVTQSSRYLVKRTGEKVFLECVQDMDHENMFWYRQDPGLGLRLIYFSYDVKMKEKGDIPEGYSVSREKKERFSLILESASTNQTSMYLCASSFHSGANVLTFGAGSRLTVL.